This T cell receptor (beta chain) was sequenced for a study of cytomegalovirus exposure and HLA in healthy donors. 60 Vbeta and 13 Jbeta primers were used in PCR. Method: immunoSEQ multiplex PCR; TCRdb's copy keeps in-frame clones and lacks some. The sample carries approximately 170,000 clones, roughly 65% recorded once. Per germline, CDR1 SGDLS and CDR2 YYNGEE. V gave up 3 bases and J gave up 0 bases, with 9 bases separating them. The CDR3 consists of 14 residues. The sequence was collected from a man between 18 and 35 years old in good health and CMV-seropositive. The sample taken for sequencing was PBMCs. This sequence joins TRBV9 and TRBJ1-1; maybe TRBD1 (6 bases). CDR3 nucleotides: TGTGCCAGCAGCGGGACAGATTTGAACACTGAAGCTTTCTTT. It yields the protein CASSGTDLNTEAFF.